This is a list of T cell receptor beta chains from one sample in a study of blood T cell repertoires in COVID-19. Produced via immunoSEQ multiplex PCR; TCRdb's table is partial and in-frame only. The sample has 250,000 to 300,000 clones, about nine tenths seen once. The specimen sequenced was PBMCs or T cells enriched from blood (not recorded which). The receptors stem from a human donor in a cohort exposed to, infected with or recovered from COVID-19 (not recorded which). The donor label of this sample is uncertain. Each CDR3 is given with its conserved first and last residue. D genes are given only for firm matches. The size entry is marked missing in some rows and otherwise reads once, few, many or a size class.

V gene: TRBV3-1/TRBV3-2; D gene: TRBD2; J gene: TRBJ2-7; clone size: -; CDR3 protein: CASSQAPLAGAISYEQYF; CDR3 DNA: TGTGCCAGCAGCCAAGCTCCCCTAGCGGGGGCCATCTCCTACGAGCAGTACTTC
V gene: TRBV18; D gene: TRBD1; J gene: TRBJ2-7; clone size: few; CDR3 protein: CASSTHRGREQYF; CDR3 DNA: TGTGCCAGCTCAACCCACAGGGGCCGCGAGCAGTACTTC
V gene: TRBV18; D gene: TRBD1; J gene: TRBJ2-5; clone size: -; CDR3 protein: CASSPNRGETQYF; CDR3 DNA: TGTGCCAGCTCACCAAACAGGGGAGAGACCCAGTACTTC
V gene: TRBV7-9; D gene: TRBD1; J gene: TRBJ2-1; clone size: -; CDR3 protein: CASSPGTGGWDEQFF; CDR3 DNA: TGTGCCAGCAGCCCCGGGACAGGGGGCTGGGATGAGCAGTTCTTC
V gene: TRBV30; D gene: -; J gene: TRBJ1-1; clone size: -; CDR3 protein: CAWSRMLPGLETEAFF; CDR3 DNA: TGTGCCTGGAGTCGGATGCTCCCGGGGTTAGAAACTGAAGCTTTCTTT
V gene: TRBV19; D gene: -; J gene: TRBJ1-1; clone size: -; CDR3 protein: CASSQVRGTEAFF; CDR3 DNA: TGTGCCAGTAGTCAAGTCCGGGGCACTGAAGCTTTCTTT
V gene: TRBV21-1; D gene: -; J gene: TRBJ2-2; clone size: once; CDR3 protein: CASSSGQGGPGELFF; CDR3 DNA: TGTGCCAGCAGCTCTGGACAGGGAGGGCCCGGGGAGCTGTTTTTT
V gene: TRBV5-4; D gene: TRBD2; J gene: TRBJ2-5; clone size: -; CDR3 protein: CASSLDLSGGQETQYF; CDR3 DNA: TGTGCCAGCAGCTTGGATCTTTCGGGGGGGCAGGAGACCCAGTACTTC
V gene: TRBV13; D gene: TRBD1; J gene: TRBJ2-2; clone size: -; CDR3 protein: CASSHPGTGNTGELFF; CDR3 DNA: TGTGCCAGCAGCCATCCCGGGACAGGGAACACCGGGGAGCTGTTTTTT
V gene: TRBV29-1; D gene: -; J gene: TRBJ2-7; clone size: -; CDR3 protein: CSVGQGSFYEQYF; CDR3 DNA: TGCAGCGTTGGGCAGGGTAGTTTCTACGAGCAGTACTTC
V gene: TRBV7-2; D gene: -; J gene: TRBJ1-4; clone size: -; CDR3 protein: CASSPGANEKLFF; CDR3 DNA: TGTGCCAGCAGCCCAGGGGCTAATGAAAAACTGTTTTTT
V gene: TRBV4-2; D gene: -; J gene: TRBJ2-4; clone size: -; CDR3 protein: CASSHISDRAKNIQYF; CDR3 DNA: TGTGCCAGCAGTCACATCTCCGATCGAGCCAAAAACATTCAGTACTTC
V gene: TRBV12-3/TRBV12-4; D gene: -; J gene: TRBJ1-5; clone size: -; CDR3 protein: CASSSARGQPQHF; CDR3 DNA: TGTGCCAGCAGTTCCGCCAGGGGTCAGCCCCAGCATTTT
V gene: TRBV30; D gene: TRBD1; J gene: TRBJ1-2; clone size: -; CDR3 protein: CAWKTGNYGYTF; CDR3 DNA: TGTGCCTGGAAGACAGGGAACTATGGCTACACCTTC
V gene: TRBV28; D gene: -; J gene: TRBJ2-7; clone size: -; CDR3 protein: CASSFVGQTHYEQYF; CDR3 DNA: TGTGCCAGCAGTTTCGTGGGACAAACTCACTACGAGCAGTACTTC
V gene: TRBV15; D gene: -; J gene: TRBJ2-2; clone size: few; CDR3 protein: CATSRGVTRITGELFF; CDR3 DNA: TGTGCCACCAGCAGAGGGGTAACTAGAATTACCGGGGAGCTGTTTTTT
V gene: TRBV6-4; D gene: -; J gene: TRBJ1-2; clone size: -; CDR3 protein: CASRRGSRGYTF; CDR3 DNA: TGTGCCAGCAGGCGGGGCTCTCGTGGCTACACCTTC
V gene: TRBV5-1; D gene: TRBD2; J gene: TRBJ2-3; clone size: -; CDR3 protein: CASSPGLVVADTQYF; CDR3 DNA: TGCGCCAGCAGCCCCGGACTAGTTGTGGCAGATACGCAGTATTTT
V gene: TRBV6-5; D gene: -; J gene: TRBJ1-2; clone size: -; CDR3 protein: CASRQGDYGYTF; CDR3 DNA: TGTGCCAGCCGCCAGGGTGACTATGGCTACACCTTC
V gene: TRBV12-3/TRBV12-4; D gene: -; J gene: TRBJ1-4; clone size: -; CDR3 protein: CASSWGEKLFF; CDR3 DNA: TGTGCCAGCAGTTGGGGCGAAAAACTGTTTTTT
V gene: TRBV27; D gene: TRBD1; J gene: TRBJ1-5; clone size: -; CDR3 protein: CASSPTGGNQPQHF; CDR3 DNA: TGTGCCAGCAGTCCAACAGGGGGCAATCAGCCCCAGCATTTT
V gene: TRBV2; D gene: -; J gene: TRBJ1-3; clone size: -; CDR3 protein: CASQSHQGTSGNTIYF; CDR3 DNA: TGTGCCAGCCAATCCCACCAGGGGACCTCTGGAAACACCATATATTTT
V gene: TRBV6-5; D gene: -; J gene: TRBJ1-4; clone size: -; CDR3 protein: CASSPGTFHEKLFF; CDR3 DNA: TGTGCCAGCAGTCCCGGGACATTCCATGAAAAACTGTTTTTT
V gene: TRBV19; D gene: TRBD1; J gene: TRBJ1-6; clone size: -; CDR3 protein: CASGTGLSYNSPLHF; CDR3 DNA: TGTGCCAGTGGGACAGGGCTCTCCTATAATTCACCCCTCCACTTT
V gene: TRBV20-1; D gene: TRBD1; J gene: TRBJ1-4; clone size: -; CDR3 protein: CSASSATGGAEKLFF; CDR3 DNA: TGCAGTGCTAGTTCCGCGACAGGGGGCGCGGAAAAACTGTTTTTT
V gene: TRBV27; D gene: -; J gene: TRBJ1-2; clone size: -; CDR3 protein: CASSFQGQYHGYTF; CDR3 DNA: TGTGCCAGCAGTTTCCAAGGACAGTATCACGGCTACACCTTC
V gene: TRBV5-5; D gene: TRBD1; J gene: TRBJ1-2; clone size: -; CDR3 protein: CASSLIYRRQGHQGYTF; CDR3 DNA: TGTGCCAGCAGCTTGATCTATAGAAGACAGGGGCATCAAGGCTACACCTTC
V gene: TRBV7-6; D gene: TRBD2; J gene: TRBJ2-1; clone size: -; CDR3 protein: CASSLGAGGNNEQFF; CDR3 DNA: TGTGCCAGCAGCTTAGGGGCGGGGGGGAACAATGAGCAGTTCTTC
V gene: TRBV28; D gene: -; J gene: TRBJ2-7; clone size: -; CDR3 protein: CASSAGQSFYEQYF; CDR3 DNA: TGTGCCAGCAGTGCCGGACAAAGTTTTTACGAGCAGTACTTC
V gene: TRBV2; D gene: -; J gene: TRBJ1-4; clone size: -; CDR3 protein: CASSEDREVKLFF; CDR3 DNA: TGTGCCAGCAGTGAAGACAGGGAAGTAAAACTGTTTTTT
V gene: TRBV4-2; D gene: -; J gene: TRBJ1-1; clone size: once; CDR3 protein: CASSQDLAENTEAFF; CDR3 DNA: TGTGCCAGCAGCCAAGATTTGGCAGAGAACACTGAAGCTTTCTTT
V gene: TRBV7-9; D gene: -; J gene: TRBJ1-1; clone size: -; CDR3 protein: CASSQLAEGEAFF; CDR3 DNA: TGTGCCAGCAGCCAATTAGCGGAAGGTGAAGCTTTCTTT
V gene: TRBV4-1; D gene: TRBD1; J gene: TRBJ1-2; clone size: -; CDR3 protein: CASSHSGQGFNGYTF; CDR3 DNA: TGCGCCAGCAGCCACTCGGGACAGGGGTTTAACGGCTACACCTTC
V gene: TRBV5-1; D gene: TRBD1; J gene: TRBJ2-1; clone size: -; CDR3 protein: CASSLAPGQGRNEQFF; CDR3 DNA: TGCGCCAGCAGCTTGGCTCCGGGACAGGGGAGGAATGAGCAGTTCTTC
V gene: TRBV14; D gene: -; J gene: TRBJ2-7; clone size: -; CDR3 protein: CASSPLGLSYEQYF; CDR3 DNA: TGTGCCAGCAGCCCCTTGGGACTTTCCTACGAGCAGTACTTC
V gene: TRBV4-3; D gene: -; J gene: TRBJ1-6; clone size: -; CDR3 protein: CASSQDQGYNSPLHF; CDR3 DNA: TGCGCCAGCAGCCAAGATCAGGGGTATAATTCACCCCTCCACTTT
V gene: TRBV4-1; D gene: -; J gene: TRBJ1-1; clone size: -; CDR3 protein: CASSQDWRQANTPPDNEAFF; CDR3 DNA: TGCGCCAGCAGCCAAGATTGGCGACAGGCGAACACTCCACCGGACAATGAAGCTTTCTTT
V gene: TRBV12-5; D gene: TRBD1; J gene: TRBJ1-5; clone size: -; CDR3 protein: CASAPDRGSNQPQHF; CDR3 DNA: TGTGCTAGTGCCCCGGACAGGGGAAGCAATCAGCCCCAGCATTTT
V gene: TRBV10-3; D gene: TRBD1; J gene: TRBJ2-7; clone size: -; CDR3 protein: CAISESTQGQGAQYF; CDR3 DNA: TGTGCCATCAGTGAGTCGACTCAGGGACAGGGGGCGCAGTACTTC
V gene: TRBV10-3; D gene: TRBD2; J gene: TRBJ2-2; clone size: -; CDR3 protein: CAISGGGNTGELFF; CDR3 DNA: TGTGCCATCAGTGGCGGGGGGAACACCGGGGAGCTGTTTTTT
V gene: TRBV15; D gene: TRBD2; J gene: TRBJ2-1; clone size: -; CDR3 protein: CATSTRLAGGPGNEQFF; CDR3 DNA: TGTGCCACCAGCACGAGACTAGCGGGGGGGCCAGGGAATGAGCAGTTCTTC
V gene: TRBV7-9; D gene: -; J gene: TRBJ1-2; clone size: -; CDR3 protein: CASSLVDSPRGYTF; CDR3 DNA: TGTGCCAGCAGCTTAGTGGACAGCCCTAGGGGCTACACCTTC